Detailed here is one T cell receptor (beta chain). The target antigen is unknown. This table comes from immunoSEQ multiplex PCR, and its TCRdb copy is limited to in-frame clones, with some not included. Of 60,000 to 85,000 clones in the sample, about 88% were seen once. This sample stems from a study of OX40 agonist ivuxolimab in advanced cancers. The germline gives CDR1 MGHRA, CDR2 YSYEKL. The CDR3 is 15 amino acids. V lost 2 bases and J lost 0, with 11 bases in between. Findings of the study overall: By week 6 at 0.1 to 3.0 mg/kg, blood CD4+ and CD8+ T cells had expanded clonally.

The receptor's source is an adult with an advanced solid tumor such as melanoma, head and neck, liver or kidney cancer. This chain links TRBV4-1 with TRBJ2-7, with D uncertain. The sequencing used CD4+ or CD8+ T cells sorted from blood, collected in a trial of the OX40 agonist ivuxolimab. CDR3 sequence reads: CASSQSTQPSYEQYF. In DNA, the CDR3 is TGCGCCAGCAGCCAAAGTACTCAACCCTCCTACGAGCAGTACTTC.